This T cell receptor (beta chain) came from a study of blood T cell repertoires in COVID-19. Membership in each cohort depended on participant-reported clinical history. Sequencing was performed with immunoSEQ multiplex PCR; in TCRdb, only in-frame clones are kept and a portion is missing. This table holds roughly 140,000 clones, roughly 90% found once. V lost 1 base, J lost 4 bases, and 4 bases stayed unmatched. From germline, CDR1 is SGHRS and CDR2 YFSETQ. This CDR3 has 15 residues. The origin of this receptor is a woman aged 30 to 39 with acute COVID-19. The V gene is TRBV5-1, the J gene TRBJ1-5, with 8 bases that match TRBD1. Sequencing input: PBMCs or T cells enriched from blood (not recorded which). In DNA, the CDR3 is TGCGCCAGCAGCTTGCAGGGGGCCGTGAATCAGCCCCAGCATTTT. Protein product: CASSLQGAVNQPQHF.